These T cell receptor beta chains were read from a single sample in a study of T cell clonotyping in hematopoietic cell transplantation. Produced via immunoSEQ multiplex PCR; TCRdb's table is partial and in-frame only. The sample consists of roughly 40,000 clones, 85% of them appearing once. The starting material was peripheral blood mononuclear cells, obtained before stem cell transplant. The receptors were sampled from a man in his sixties with acute myeloid leukemia. Some clones in this sample may be carry-over from other donors' samples. Each CDR3 is given with its conserved first and last residue. The D gene is left open where the match is weak. Rows may omit the clone size; those that give it use once, few, many or a size class.

V	size	J	D	DNA	CDR3
TRBV15	.	TRBJ2-7	.	TGTGCCACCAGCAGAGAAGGGCGGGGACGGGGATACGAGCAGTACTTC	CATSREGRGRGYEQYF
TRBV4-3	few	TRBJ2-7	.	TGCGCCAGCAGCCCCAACTTGGTGGGTCGCGAGCAGTACTTC	CASSPNLVGREQYF
TRBV28	.	TRBJ2-5	TRBD1	TGTGCCAGCAGTTTACGCGGGACAGGGGAAGAGACCCAGTACTTC	CASSLRGTGEETQYF
TRBV7-8	.	TRBJ1-1	.	TGTGCCAGCAGCTTAGGGACTGCGGACACTGAAGCTTTCTTT	CASSLGTADTEAFF
TRBV21-1	.	TRBJ1-2	.	TGTGCCAGCATTATCGGGAATGTCTATGGCTACACCTTC	CASIIGNVYGYTF
TRBV28	.	TRBJ1-5	TRBD1	TGTGCCAGCAGTTTATACGGGACAGGGGTTTTCAATCAGCCCCAGCATTTT	CASSLYGTGVFNQPQHF
TRBV7-9	.	TRBJ2-7	.	TGTGCCAGCAGCCCGCAAAACAGGGCATTGGAGGAGCAGTACTTC	CASSPQNRALEEQYF
TRBV29-1	.	TRBJ1-2	.	TGCAGCGTTGAAGAAGGGGGTCCATTCTACACCTTC	CSVEEGGPFYTF
TRBV9	.	TRBJ2-1	.	TGTGCCAGCAGCGTAAAAGGAACAGGGCAAAGGGAGAATGAGCAGTTCTTC	CASSVKGTGQRENEQFF
TRBV6-5	.	TRBJ2-7	TRBD2	TGTGCCAGCAGTTACTCAGGGACTAGCGGTACCTACGAGCAGTACTTC	CASSYSGTSGTYEQYF
TRBV7-2	.	TRBJ2-7	TRBD1	TGTGCCAGCCATCGGGACAGGGCTGCCTACGAGCAGTACTTC	CASHRDRAAYEQYF
TRBV2	few	TRBJ1-2	TRBD1	TGTGCCAGCAGTGCTACAGGGGAGATTTCACGCTACACCTTC	CASSATGEISRYTF
TRBV4-3	.	TRBJ2-4	TRBD1	TGCGCCAGCAGCCCCTCGACAGGGGAAGCCAAAAACATTCAGTACTTC	CASSPSTGEAKNIQYF
TRBV19	.	TRBJ1-1	TRBD1	TGTGCCAGCCGGACAGGGTGGAACACTGAAGCTTTCTTT	CASRTGWNTEAFF
TRBV7-8	.	TRBJ2-3	TRBD2	TGTGCCAGCAGCTTTGGCTGGGCTAGCGGGGGAGATACGCAGTATTTT	CASSFGWASGGDTQYF
TRBV25-1	.	TRBJ1-3	.	TGTGCCAGCAGTGAATGGGGGGGCCCTGGAAACACCATATATTTT	CASSEWGGPGNTIYF
TRBV2	few	TRBJ2-7	TRBD1	TGTGCCAGCAGGGTCCCGGGACAGGGTTTTCCCTACGAGCAGTACTTC	CASRVPGQGFPYEQYF
TRBV2	once	TRBJ2-3	TRBD1	TGTGCCAGCACCACCGGGACAGGGGGGAACACAGATACGCAGTATTTT	CASTTGTGGNTDTQYF
TRBV7-2	.	TRBJ2-2	.	TGTGCCAGCAGCGGTACAAACACCGGGGAGCTGTTTTTT	CASSGTNTGELFF
TRBV13	.	TRBJ2-7	.	TGTGCCAGCAGCCGACCAGGGCCGACCTACGAGCAGTACTTC	CASSRPGPTYEQYF
TRBV4-3	.	TRBJ1-1	TRBD1	TGCGCCAGCAGCCAATGGAAGACAGGGAAAGAGTCTGAAGCTTTCTTT	CASSQWKTGKESEAFF
TRBV4-3	.	TRBJ2-3	TRBD1	TGCGCCAGCAGCCCCCGCACAGGGGGGCAGACGCAGTATTTT	CASSPRTGGQTQYF
TRBV7-6	.	TRBJ1-3	.	TGTGCCAGCAGCTTTGGGGGCTCTGGAAACACCATATATTTT	CASSFGGSGNTIYF
TRBV7-6	.	TRBJ2-3	TRBD2	TGTGCCAGCAGCTTAAACCGGGGGGGCCAAGATACGCAGTATTTT	CASSLNRGGQDTQYF
TRBV1	.	TRBJ2-7	.	TGCACCAGCAGCCAAAACCCAACTAGCGGATCCCGGCGGGAGCAGTACTTC	CTSSQNPTSGSRREQYF
TRBV2	.	TRBJ2-2	TRBD2	TGTGCCAGCAGTGAACCCAGCGGGGGACCAACTACCAACACCGGGGAGCTGTTTTTT	CASSEPSGGPTTNTGELFF
TRBV4-3	.	TRBJ2-7	TRBD2	TGCGCCAGCAGCCAAGATTTTGGGCTAGCGGGCTTCTACGAGCAGTACTTC	CASSQDFGLAGFYEQYF
TRBV7-2	.	TRBJ1-2	.	TGTGCCAGCAGCTTAACTACAGGGAACTATGGCTACACCTTC	CASSLTTGNYGYTF
TRBV5-1	once	TRBJ1-2	.	TGCGCCAGCAGCTTGGTAGGGGCGGCTGGCTACACCTTC	CASSLVGAAGYTF
TRBV19	.	TRBJ2-7	.	TGTGCCAGTAGTTCCGGGACCGACTACGAGCAGTACTTC	CASSSGTDYEQYF
TRBV9	.	TRBJ2-7	TRBD1	TGTGCCAGCAGCGTTGGACAGGGGGCAACCTACGAGCAGTACTTC	CASSVGQGATYEQYF
TRBV9	.	TRBJ2-7	TRBD2	TGTGCCAGCAGCCCAAGCGGGGGGGCCTACGAGCAGTACTTC	CASSPSGGAYEQYF
TRBV4-3	.	TRBJ1-2	.	TGCGCCAGCAGCCAAGTGAGTCAGAACTATGGCTACACCTTC	CASSQVSQNYGYTF
TRBV11-2	.	TRBJ2-7	TRBD1	TGTGCCAGCAGCTGGGGACAGGGGGCTTACGAGCAGTACTTC	CASSWGQGAYEQYF
TRBV29-1	.	TRBJ2-7	TRBD2	TGCAGCGTTCACGGGGGACTAGCGGGGGGTCCCTACGAGCAGTACTTC	CSVHGGLAGGPYEQYF
TRBV28	.	TRBJ1-2	.	TGTGCCAGCACCTCAGGGGTAGTGGGCGGCTACACCTTC	CASTSGVVGGYTF
TRBV6-5	.	TRBJ1-4	.	TGTGCCAGCAGCTCATCCGGGGCTGATAATGAAAAACTGTTTTTT	CASSSSGADNEKLFF
TRBV19	.	TRBJ1-1	.	TGTGCCAGTAGTATCCAACAGTTGAACACTGAAGCTTTCTTT	CASSIQQLNTEAFF
TRBV9	.	TRBJ1-2	.	TGTGCCAGCAGCCCCCGGGAGGGCTATGGCTACACCTTC	CASSPREGYGYTF
TRBV19	.	TRBJ2-3	TRBD2	TGTGCCAGTAGTAATCCCCGAGGCGGGGGAAACACAGATACGCAGTATTTT	CASSNPRGGGNTDTQYF
TRBV4-2	.	TRBJ2-2	.	TGTGCCAGCAGCCAAGACAGGGGCACCGGGGAGCTGTTTTTT	CASSQDRGTGELFF
TRBV6-6	.	TRBJ2-3	TRBD2	TGTGCCAGCATAATAGCGGGGGGACGCACAGATACGCAGTATTTT	CASIIAGGRTDTQYF
TRBV5-5	.	TRBJ2-7	TRBD1	TGTGCCAGCAGCGCCTCTCGGACAGGGCGGAATAACGAGCAGTACTTC	CASSASRTGRNNEQYF
TRBV11-3	once	TRBJ2-5	TRBD1	TGTGCCAGCAGCCTAGCCGGGACAGGCAAAGAGACCCAGTACTTC	CASSLAGTGKETQYF
TRBV9	.	TRBJ1-1	.	TGTGCCAGCAGCCCCCTCGGGGGGGGAGCTTTCTTT	CASSPLGGGAFF
TRBV2	.	TRBJ1-1	.	TGTGCCAGCTCTAATCTAAGGTCGGACACTGAAGCTTTCTTT	CASSNLRSDTEAFF
TRBV19	.	TRBJ2-6	.	TGTGCCAGTAGTAGTACGGGACGGATCTCTGGGGCCAACGTCCTGACTTTC	CASSSTGRISGANVLTF
TRBV28	.	TRBJ2-3	TRBD2	TGTGCCAGCACCCAACCGGGGGGGACTAGCGGGGCCACAGATACGCAGTATTTT	CASTQPGGTSGATDTQYF
TRBV20-1	once	TRBJ2-7	.	TGCAGTGCTAATTACTACGAGCAGTACTTC	CSANYYEQYF
TRBV23-1	.	TRBJ2-5	.	TGCGCCAGCAGTCAATCTGGGGGTAGAGGAGAGACCCAGTACTTC	CASSQSGGRGETQYF
TRBV6-5	.	TRBJ2-2	.	TGTGCCAGCAGTTCCGACGGCAACTCCGGGGAGCTGTTTTTT	CASSSDGNSGELFF